This paragraph covers one TCR beta chain sequence. Researchers sorted participants into cohorts using their self-reported clinical history. This record comes from a study of blood T cell repertoires in COVID-19. Study information: Some COVID-19 samples were acute and others convalescent; all came from the United States, Italy and Spain. PBMCs, B-cell-depleted T cells, or T cells were the source of the cDNA or gDNA that made up the material.

In the original analysis: For nucleated cells, counts were estimated from reference gene primer amplification. Clones were read by immunoSEQ multiplex PCR, and TCRdb kept only the in-frame ones, dropping some. V and J calls and clone size are given by that table; D and trimming were obtained from the DNA. This sample has about 190,000 clones, with about 77% found just once. The CDR3 spans 16 residues. V shed 0 bases and J 7 bases; nucleotides not matched to a gene: 7. The germline V gene has CDR1 SGHRS and CDR2 YFSETQ. The TCR originated in a woman aged 45-65 years with acute COVID-19. The J gene is TRBJ1-2, the V gene TRBV5-1; 12 nucleotides line up with TRBD1. What was sequenced was PBMCs or T cells enriched from blood (not recorded which). The DNA of the CDR3 is TGCGCCAGCAGCTTGGAAACTGGGACAGGGGGCGTTGGCTACACCTTC. It translates to CASSLETGTGGVGYTF.